These 24 T cell receptor beta chains were sequenced from one sample in a study of CD8 T cells in Susac syndrome. Reverse transcription used about 0.5 to 1 ug RNA and random hexamers. Via MiXCR, TCRdb re-called the immunoSEQ multiplex PCR reads, giving one row per CDR3 protein. The sample lists about 210,000 distinct CDR3 sequences, approximately 95% occurring once. Sequencing was done on a sample of CD4+ T cells from PBMCs. These receptors were obtained from a human donor with multiple sclerosis.

CDR3 bases: TGCAGTGCTAGATCTAGCGGGAGGAACGAGCAGTACTTC. It specifies CSARSSGRNEQYF. The chain uses TRBV20-1 and TRBJ2-7; 11 bases are shared with TRBD2. This CDR3 is built from 13 residues. Germline loops: CDR1 DFQATT, CDR2 SNEGSKA (reference sequence). V lost 2 bases and J lost 5; bases outside the gene matches: 2.

The chain links TRBV7-9 to TRBJ1-1, with D uncertain. This CDR3 has 12 residues. With 1 base removed from V and 7 bases from J, the gap between germline ends came to 7 bases. The germline gives CDR1 SEHNR, CDR2 FQNEAQ (reference sequence). DNA for the CDR3: TGTGCCAGCAGCTTAGTTGGGATTGAAGCTTTCTTT. This gives the protein CASSLVGIEAFF. The full variable domain, its missing parts supplied by reference TRBV7-9 and TRBJ1-1, is DTGVSQNPRHKITKRGQNVTFRCDPISEHNRLYWYRQTLGQGPEFLTYFQNEAQLEKSRLLSDRFSAERPKGSFSTLEIQRTEQGDSAMYLCASSLVGIEAFFGQGTRLTVV.

The chain employs TRBV27 and TRBJ1-5; D unclear. The length of the CDR3 is 15 residues. In germline, CDR1 is MNHEY, CDR2 SMNVEV (reference sequence). V lost 6 bases, J lost 7 bases, and 19 bases lay in between. Written as DNA, the CDR3 is TGTGCCAGCAGCAATTTGCTTGGCGCGGGACAGCCCCAGCATTTT. As protein: CASSNLLGAGQPQHF.

The V gene is TRBV9, the J gene TRBJ2-6; the D is unclear. The germline gives CDR1 SGDLS, CDR2 YYNGEE. The CDR3 runs 14 residues. V was cut by 3 bases and J by 4 bases, with 8 bases left in between. CDR3 nucleotides: TGTGCCAGCAGCGCCCCGACGGGGGCCAACGTCCTGACTTTC. This encodes CASSAPTGANVLTF. Using reference TRBV9 and TRBJ2-6 for the parts outside the CDR3, the full variable domain is DSGVTQTPKHLITATGQRVTLRCSPRSGDLSVYWYQQSLDQGLQFLIQYYNGEERAKGNILERFSAQQFPDLHSELNLSSLELGDSALYFCASSAPTGANVLTFGAGSRLTVL.

The chain links TRBV5-1 to TRBJ2-5, with D unresolved. The CDR3 has 13 residues. Germline CDR1 SGHRS, CDR2 YFSETQ. With 0 bases removed from V and 2 bases from J, the gap between germline ends came to 5 bases. CDR3 protein: CASSLVDQETQYF. In DNA, the CDR3 is TGCGCCAGCAGCTTGGTTGATCAAGAGACCCAGTACTTC. The whole variable domain, filled in from reference TRBV5-1 and TRBJ2-5, reads KAGVTQTPRYLIKTRGQQVTLSCSPISGHRSVSWYQQTPGQGLQFLFEYFSETQRNKGNFPGRFSGRQFSNSRSEMNVSTLELGDSALYLCASSLVDQETQYFGPGTRLLVL.

The J gene is TRBJ1-5, the V gene TRBV5-1; 7 bases align to TRBD1. Germline loops: CDR1 SGHRS, CDR2 YFSETQ. V lost 7 bases and J lost 2; bases outside the gene matches: 9. This CDR3 spans 15 amino acids. CDR3 amino acids: CASRISGTGNQPQHF. Written as DNA, the CDR3 is TGCGCCAGCCGCATATCCGGGACAGGCAATCAGCCCCAGCATTTT.

The chain has TRBV3-1 and TRBJ1-5, with unresolved D. The CDR3 consists of 14 residues. With 4 bases removed from V and 9 bases from J, the gap between germline ends came to 16 bases. The germline V gene has CDR1 LGHDT and CDR2 YNNKEL (reference sequence). The CDR3 loop reads CASSRSNSPGPQHF. As DNA, the CDR3 is TGTGCCAGCAGCCGATCGAACAGTCCGGGGCCCCAGCATTTT.

The chain employs TRBV7-3 and TRBJ2-1; TRBD1 matches 8 bases. Per the germline V gene, CDR1 is SGHTA and CDR2 is FQGTGA. J was trimmed by 6 bases and V by 2 bases; bases with no gene match: 12. This CDR3 has 17 residues. The CDR3 sequence is CASSLQGASWLVNEQFF. CDR3 DNA sequence: TGTGCCAGCAGCTTACAGGGGGCGAGCTGGCTTGTCAATGAGCAGTTCTTC.

The genes are TRBV20-1 and TRBJ2-3; 10 bases agree with TRBD1. The CDR3 covers 14 residues. CDR1 is DFQATT and CDR2 is SNEGSKA in the germline V gene (reference sequence). V trimming: 6 bases; J trimming: 5 bases; junction bases outside the gene matches: 8. The CDR3 DNA sequence: TGCAGTGCCCGAAGTGGGACAGGGGAAGATACGCAGTATTTT. Amino acid sequence: CSARSGTGEDTQYF.

This clonotype was counted once. The rearrangement links TRBV6-1 to TRBJ1-5; D is ambiguous. CDR3 length: 14 amino acids. Germline V CDR1 and CDR2: MNHNS, SASEGT. The ends were cut back, 5 bases at V and 0 bases at J, with 8 bases in the middle. The DNA of the CDR3 is TGTGCCAGCAGTATGGGGATTAGCAATCAGCCCCAGCATTTT. Encoded protein: CASSMGISNQPQHF.

The chain links TRBV14 to TRBJ2-3; a possible D gene is TRBD1 (5 bases). Trimming took 2 bases from V and 4 from J, leaving 13 bases between them. Germline assignment: CDR1 SGHDN and CDR2 FVKESK. This CDR3 contains 15 residues. CDR3: CASSQHQGTADTQYF. The CDR3 DNA follows: TGTGCCAGCAGCCAACATCAGGGAACGGCAGATACGCAGTATTTT.

The rearrangement joins TRBV20-1 to TRBJ2-7; the match to TRBD1 covers 8 bases. The V and J ends lost 0 bases and 2 bases, in that order; junction bases with no gene match: 3. Germline V gives CDR1 DFQATT, CDR2 SNEGSKA (reference sequence). The CDR3 runs to 14 residues. This CDR3 is CSARDPQGAYEQYF. Written as DNA, the CDR3 is TGCAGTGCTAGAGATCCACAGGGGGCCTACGAGCAGTACTTC.

The rearrangement links TRBV30 to TRBJ2-6, with a tentative D call TRBD1 (7 bases). Trimming took 5 bases from V and 0 from J, leaving 11 bases between them. The germline gives CDR1 GTSNPN, CDR2 SVGIG (reference sequence). This CDR3 spans 15 amino acids. Here the CDR3 DNA reads TGTGCCTGGGGAGGGGACAGCTCTGGGGCCAACGTCCTGACTTTC. It translates to CAWGGDSSGANVLTF.

The chain is built from TRBV28 and TRBJ2-3; D remains ambiguous. Per germline, CDR1 MDHEN and CDR2 SYDVKM. This CDR3 has 14 residues. The V and J ends lost 3 bases and 2 bases respectively, with 9 bases between them. Here the CDR3 DNA reads TGTGCCAGCAGTTTCGGTAAACTCACAGATACGCAGTATTTT. It translates to CASSFGKLTDTQYF.

The CDR3 spells CATSDASTDTQYF. CDR3 coding DNA: TGTGCCACCAGTGACGCTAGCACAGATACGCAGTATTTT. The V call is TRBV24-1, the J call TRBJ2-3, with no clear D. The CDR3 loop spans 13 amino acids. V was clipped by 4 bases and J by 0 bases, with 4 bases between them. The germline gives CDR1 KGHDR, CDR2 SFDVKD.

This rearrangement joins TRBV29-1 to TRBJ2-1, with TRBD1 matching 7 bases. CDR3 length: 11 residues. V trimming: 6 bases; J trimming: 9 bases; junction bases outside the gene matches: 5. The germline CDR1 and CDR2 sequences are SQVTM and ANQGSEA. The CDR3 is CSVHRGSEQFF. CDR3 DNA sequence: TGCAGCGTACACAGGGGATCTGAGCAGTTCTTC.

The gene calls are TRBV2 and TRBJ1-2; 7 bases map to TRBD1. The CDR3 is 14 residues long. The V and J ends lost 6 bases and 7 bases, in that order; junction bases with no gene match: 11. Germline V gene lookup returns CDR1 SNHLY and CDR2 FYNNEI. CDR3 coding DNA: TGTGCCAGCAGGGAAAAACAGGGGCCCCTTGGCTACACCTTC. Translated: CASREKQGPLGYTF.

The J gene is TRBJ1-1, the V gene TRBV7-9; D is unresolved. V was cut by 2 bases and J by 1 base, with 11 bases left in between. The CDR3 length is 15 residues. Germline CDR1 is SEHNR and CDR2 is FQNEAQ (reference sequence). The CDR3 protein is CASSLLAMRNTEAFF. In DNA form, the CDR3 reads TGTGCCAGCAGCTTACTCGCGATGCGGAACACTGAAGCTTTCTTT.

The chain combines TRBV9 with TRBJ2-5, with unresolved D. V dropped 3 bases and J dropped 3 bases, with 18 bases sitting between them. This CDR3 region has 16 residues. The V gene's germline CDR1 is SGDLS and CDR2 YYNGEE. CDR3 coding DNA: TGTGCCAGCAGCGCGTACCCATTAAGTGGAGAAGAGACCCAGTACTTC. Translating it yields CASSAYPLSGEETQYF.

The chain is built from TRBV11-2 and TRBJ2-5; D is undetermined. The CDR3 covers 13 residues. The V gene lost 4 bases and the J gene lost 10 bases, with 16 bases spanning the gap. The germline V gene encodes CDR1 SGHAT and CDR2 FQNNGV. The CDR3 DNA reads as TGTGCCAGCAGCTCCCCAGTCCAGATGGGCCAGTACTTC. It is translated as CASSSPVQMGQYF.

The chain joins TRBV28 to TRBJ1-2; D not certain. The CDR3 contains 16 residues. CDR1 is MDHEN and CDR2 is SYDVKM in the germline V gene. The V and J ends lost 5 bases and 3 bases respectively, with 19 bases between them. CDR3 bases: TGTGCCAGCAGTCCCGCCGGGTACGACAAGGACTATGGCTACACCTTC. Encoded protein: CASSPAGYDKDYGYTF.

The genes are TRBV7-9 and TRBJ1-2, with D hard to call. This CDR3 is 13 amino acids long. Germline V gene data show CDR1 as SEHNR and CDR2 as FQNEAQ (reference sequence). The V and J ends lost 5 bases and 6 bases respectively, with 13 bases between them. The CDR3 protein is CASSQIRTDGYTF. DNA for the CDR3: TGTGCCAGCAGCCAGATCCGGACGGATGGCTACACCTTC.

This rearrangement joins TRBV3-1 to TRBJ2-3; D gene uncertain. The germline V gene encodes CDR1 LGHDT and CDR2 YNNKEL (reference sequence). Trimming removed 1 base at V and 3 bases at J, with 17 bases between. The CDR3 spans 17 residues. CDR3 sequence (DNA): TGTGCCAGCAGCCAAGTAGGCCCCCTAGGGTTGACAGATACGCAGTATTTT. Translation gives CASSQVGPLGLTDTQYF.

This chain links TRBV5-6 with TRBJ2-7, with D hard to call. This CDR3 comprises 13 residues. V was trimmed by 4 bases and J by 7 bases, leaving 15 bases between them. Germline loops: CDR1 SGHDT, CDR2 YYEEEE. CDR3 in amino acids: CASSLRLIGEQYF. The CDR3, as DNA: TGTGCCAGCAGCCTACGGCTGATTGGGGAGCAGTACTTC.